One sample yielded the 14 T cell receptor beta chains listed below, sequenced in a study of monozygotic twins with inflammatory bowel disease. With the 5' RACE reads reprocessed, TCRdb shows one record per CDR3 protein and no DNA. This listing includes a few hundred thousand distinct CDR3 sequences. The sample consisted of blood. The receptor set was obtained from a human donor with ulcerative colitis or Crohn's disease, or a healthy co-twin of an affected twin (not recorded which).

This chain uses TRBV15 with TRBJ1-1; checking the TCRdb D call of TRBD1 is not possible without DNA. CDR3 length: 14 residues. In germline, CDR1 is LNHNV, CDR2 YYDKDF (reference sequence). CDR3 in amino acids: CATSRDTGHIEAFF.

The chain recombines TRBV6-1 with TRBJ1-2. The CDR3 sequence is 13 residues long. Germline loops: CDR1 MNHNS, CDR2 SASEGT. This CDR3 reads CASSEASSGGYTF.

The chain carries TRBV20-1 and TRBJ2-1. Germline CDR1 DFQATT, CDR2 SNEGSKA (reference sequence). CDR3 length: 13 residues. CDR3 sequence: CSASVSSYNEQFF.

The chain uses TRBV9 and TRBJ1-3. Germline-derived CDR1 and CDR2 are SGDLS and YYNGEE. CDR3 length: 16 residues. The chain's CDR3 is CASSVAKRFSGNTIYF.

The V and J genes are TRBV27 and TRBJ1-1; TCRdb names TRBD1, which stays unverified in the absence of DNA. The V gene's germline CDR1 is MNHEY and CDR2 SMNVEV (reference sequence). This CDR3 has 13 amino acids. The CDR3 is CASSSRTGGGAFF.

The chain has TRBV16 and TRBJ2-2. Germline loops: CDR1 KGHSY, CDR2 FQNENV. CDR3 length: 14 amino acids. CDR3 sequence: CASSRNINTGELFF.

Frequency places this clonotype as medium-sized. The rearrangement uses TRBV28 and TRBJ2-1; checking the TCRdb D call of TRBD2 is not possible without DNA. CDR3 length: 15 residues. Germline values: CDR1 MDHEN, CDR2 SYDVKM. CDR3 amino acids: CASSLLTSGRNEQFF.

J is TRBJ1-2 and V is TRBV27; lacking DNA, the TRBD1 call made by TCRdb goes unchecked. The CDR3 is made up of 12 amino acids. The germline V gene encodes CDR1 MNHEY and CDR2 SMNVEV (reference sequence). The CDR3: CASSLGGDGYTF.

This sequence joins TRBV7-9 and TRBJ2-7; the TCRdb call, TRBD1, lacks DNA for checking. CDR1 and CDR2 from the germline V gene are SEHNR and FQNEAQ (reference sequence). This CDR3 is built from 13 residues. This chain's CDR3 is CASSITGVREQYF.

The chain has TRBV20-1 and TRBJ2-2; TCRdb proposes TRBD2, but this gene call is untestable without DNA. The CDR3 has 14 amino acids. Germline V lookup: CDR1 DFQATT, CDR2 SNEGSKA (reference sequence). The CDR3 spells CSARAVLNTGELFF.

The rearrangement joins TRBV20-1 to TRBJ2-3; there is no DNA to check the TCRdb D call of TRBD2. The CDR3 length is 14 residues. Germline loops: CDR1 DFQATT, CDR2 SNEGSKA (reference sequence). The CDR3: CSARSGGGTDTQYF.

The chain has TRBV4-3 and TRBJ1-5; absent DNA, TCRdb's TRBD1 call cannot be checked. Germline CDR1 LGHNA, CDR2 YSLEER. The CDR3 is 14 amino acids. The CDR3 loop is CASSQESGNQPQHF.

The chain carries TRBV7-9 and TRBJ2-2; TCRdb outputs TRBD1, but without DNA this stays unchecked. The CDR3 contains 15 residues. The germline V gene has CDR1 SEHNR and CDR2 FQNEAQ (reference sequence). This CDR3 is CASSSLDRVAGELFF. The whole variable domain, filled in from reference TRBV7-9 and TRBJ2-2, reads DTGVSQNPRHKITKRGQNVTFRCDPISEHNRLYWYRQTLGQGPEFLTYFQNEAQLEKSRLLSDRFSAERPKGSFSTLEIQRTEQGDSAMYLCASSSLDRVAGELFFGEGSRLTVL.

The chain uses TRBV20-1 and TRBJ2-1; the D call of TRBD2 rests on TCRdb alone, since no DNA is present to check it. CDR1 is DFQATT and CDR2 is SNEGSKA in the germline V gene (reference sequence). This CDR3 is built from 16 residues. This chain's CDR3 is CSARALQGTSWYVQFF.